This section outlines one T cell receptor (beta chain) sequence together with its context. The antigen is not known. The assay was immunoSEQ multiplex PCR, and TCRdb's table has in-frame clones only and misses some. The sample consists of some 25,000 clones, approximately 80% of them appearing once. The sample originates from a study of neoadjuvant nivolumab and ipilimumab in lung cancer. Study-wide findings and caveats: Higher pretherapy blood TCR richness went with higher resected-tumor richness.

CDR3 size: 16 residues. The V end lost 2 bases, the J end lost 2 bases, and 13 bases lay between the germline ends. CDR1 is MNHNS and CDR2 is SASEGT in the germline V gene. The rearrangement uses TRBV6-1 and TRBJ1-5, with D maybe TRBD1 (5 bases). Sequenced here: tumor tissue, sampled after neoadjuvant nivolumab, alone or with ipilimumab, at or shortly before surgery. The clonotype was recovered from an adult with non-small cell lung cancer. DNA of the CDR3: TGTGCCAGCAGTGAAAACCGGGACGAGGGCAATCAGCCCCAGCATTTT. It yields the protein CASSENRDEGNQPQHF.